These 20 T cell receptor beta chains came from one sample sequenced in a study of CD8 T cells in ankylosing spondylitis. Study results and limitations: A motif in TCR beta, a set of several highly homologous variants, appeared characteristic of ankylosing spondylitis blood.

The antigens of these receptors remain unknown. TCRdb reanalysed the 5' RACE reads using MiXCR and keeps one entry per CDR3 protein. The sample yields roughly 370,000 distinct CDR3 sequences, approximately 20% seen once. Sequenced material: blood, either unsorted or a sorted T cell fraction (not recorded which). Source of these receptors: a male donor with ankylosing spondylitis.

The chain is built from TRBV5-1 and TRBJ2-3, with TRBD1 identical over 10 bases. With V trimmed by 0 bases and J by 1 base, 2 bases remained unmatched. The germline V gene encodes CDR1 SGHRS and CDR2 YFSETQ. The CDR3 covers 16 residues. The DNA of the CDR3 is TGCGCCAGCAGCTTGGCCGGGACAGGGGGCACAGATACGCAGTATTTT. It yields the protein CASSLAGTGGTDTQYF.

V is TRBV4-1 and J is TRBJ2-7; a weak D match, TRBD1 (5 bases). There are 13 residues in the CDR3. V was clipped by 5 bases and J by 5 bases, with 13 bases between them. The V gene's germline CDR1 is MGHRA and CDR2 YSYEKL. Here the CDR3 DNA reads TGCGCCAGCAGCTGGGAAAGGGGCAACGAGCAGTACTTC. It encodes CASSWERGNEQYF.

A word on this clonotype: Given the absence of the conserved phenylalanine or tryptophan at the CDR3 end, a read error is likely. The V call is TRBV6-5, the J call TRBJ2-1; 11 bases agree with TRBD2. CDR1 MNHEY and CDR2 SVGAGI come from the germline V gene. J lost 7 bases, V lost 7 bases, and 12 bases had no gene match. CDR3 length equals 16 residues. The CDR3: CASNSFSGRAINEQFL. Here the CDR3 DNA reads TGTGCCAGCAATTCCTTTAGCGGGAGGGCTATTAATGAGCAGTTCCTC.

The sample holds one count of this clonotype. CDR3 sequence (DNA): TGTGCCATCAAAGTAGCAGTGAACACTGAAGCTTTCTTT. Its protein product is CAIKVAVNTEAFF. The V and J genes are TRBV10-3 and TRBJ1-1, with unresolved D. The CDR3 consists of 13 residues. V was shortened by 7 bases and J by 0 bases, with 9 bases between the two germline ends. CDR1 ENHRY and CDR2 SYGVKD come from the germline V gene.

V gene TRBV4-3 combines with J gene TRBJ1-5, with unresolved D. Trimming removed 0 bases from V and 3 bases from J, with 9 bases in between. The CDR3 is made up of 15 amino acids. Germline loops: CDR1 LGHNA, CDR2 YSLEER. The CDR3 region has the DNA TGCGCCAGCAGCCAAGAAGGTCGGTTCAATCAGCCCCAGCATTTT. This translates into CASSQEGRFNQPQHF.

The genes are TRBV12-3 or TRBV12-4 and TRBJ2-7; D possibly corresponds to TRBD2 (6 bases). This CDR3 spans 13 amino acids. Trimming cost V 2 bases and J 6 bases, with 11 bases left between them. Here the CDR3 reads CASSLTRLGEQYF. Written as DNA, the CDR3 is TGTGCCAGCAGTTTAACTAGACTAGGCGAGCAGTACTTC.

This clonotype has a handful of counts. V and J are TRBV19 and TRBJ2-2, with D uncertain. CDR3 size: 14 residues. The germline CDR1 and CDR2 sequences are LNHDA and SQIVND (reference sequence). V was cut by 5 bases and J by 2 bases, with 9 bases left in between. The CDR3 nucleotides read TGTGCCAGTAGTCAACAGAGAAACACCGGGGAGCTGTTTTTT. This codes for CASSQQRNTGELFF. Supplemented by reference TRBV19 and TRBJ2-2, the full variable domain reads DGGITQSPKYLFRKEGQNVTLSCEQNLNHDAMYWYRQDPGQGLRLIYYSQIVNDFQKGDIAEGYSVSREKKESFPLTVTSAQKNPTAFYLCASSQQRNTGELFFGEGSRLTVL.

In this sample, this clonotype turned up a few times. The rearrangement joins TRBV6-2 or TRBV6-3 to TRBJ2-1; 8 positions match TRBD2. Germline values: CDR1 MNHEY, CDR2 SVGEGT. Trimming at V came to 0 bases and at J to 0 bases, leaving 7 bases not matched to a gene. The CDR3 has 18 residues. This CDR3 is CASSYSQAGVNSYNEQFF. CDR3 nucleotides: TGTGCCAGCAGTTACTCCCAAGCGGGAGTTAACTCCTACAATGAGCAGTTCTTC.

The chain uses TRBV29-1 and TRBJ1-1, with no clear D. This CDR3 comprises 13 residues. V lost 7 bases to trimming and J lost 5 bases, with 17 bases between them. Germline CDR1 SQVTM, CDR2 ANQGSEA. In DNA form, the CDR3 reads TGCAGCGCTCTCAAGAACCCGAGAACTGAAGCTTTCTTT. It yields the protein CSALKNPRTEAFF.

This clonotype was seen a few times. This chain uses TRBV5-1 with TRBJ2-1; possibly TRBD1 for D (5 bases). Trimming shortened V by 0 bases and J by 1 base, and 8 bases separated the two germline ends. Looked up from germline, CDR1 is SGHRS and CDR2 is YFSETQ. CDR3 length: 15 residues. The CDR3 bases are TGCGCCAGCAGCTTGGATGGGGCTTCCTACAATGAGCAGTTCTTC. Its protein product is CASSLDGASYNEQFF.

CDR3 sequence (DNA): TGTGCCAGCAGCCAAGATGTTGCGGGAGGGCTCGGCACAGATACGCAGTATTTT. Translating it yields CASSQDVAGGLGTDTQYF. V is TRBV3-1 and J is TRBJ2-3, with TRBD2 identical over 9 bases. This CDR3 region has 18 residues. V shed 0 bases, J shed 1 base, and the junction held 8 bases outside the gene matches. Germline CDR1 reads LGHDT; CDR2 reads YNNKEL (reference sequence).

The chain links TRBV30 to TRBJ2-7; D is possibly TRBD2 (6 bases). The CDR3 runs 16 residues. Per the germline V gene, CDR1 is GTSNPN and CDR2 is SVGIG (reference sequence). Trimming removed 1 base at V and 7 bases at J, with 23 bases between. The CDR3 reads CAWSGGNTPAVREQYF. The CDR3 DNA sequence: TGTGCCTGGAGTGGCGGGAATACCCCGGCAGTTAGGGAGCAGTACTTC.

The chain combines TRBV11-2 with TRBJ2-5, with TRBD1 identical over 7 bases. With V trimmed by 6 bases and J by 3 bases, 10 bases remained unmatched. The CDR3 spans 15 residues. CDR1 SGHAT and CDR2 FQNNGV come from the germline V gene. CDR3 region: CASRYRDRNKETQYF. The CDR3, as DNA: TGTGCCAGCAGATACCGGGACAGAAATAAAGAGACCCAGTACTTC.

This chain joins TRBV20-1 and TRBJ2-5; 8 nucleotides line up with TRBD2. Germline-derived CDR1 and CDR2 are DFQATT and SNEGSKA (reference sequence). The CDR3 contains 10 residues. In DNA, the CDR3 is TGCGCCAGCGGGAGTGAGACCCAGTACTTC. It yields the protein CASGSETQYF.

This clonotype appeared a few times. The chain links TRBV12-3 or TRBV12-4 to TRBJ1-1, with a tentative D call TRBD1 (5 bases). Between the trimmed V and J ends, which lost 8 bases and 4 bases, there was a span of 23 bases. This CDR3 has 16 residues. The CDR3 loop is CASLPLGGFAGTEAFF. The CDR3 nucleotides read TGTGCCAGCTTACCCTTGGGGGGATTCGCCGGCACTGAAGCTTTCTTT.

The genes are TRBV5-1 and TRBJ1-1; 9 positions match TRBD1. The CDR3 is 13 residues long. Germline assignment: CDR1 SGHRS and CDR2 YFSETQ. Trimming took 5 bases from V and 4 from J; bases not matched to a gene: 3. The CDR3 spells CASRTGGFTEAFF. The CDR3 bases are TGCGCCAGCAGAACAGGGGGCTTCACTGAAGCTTTCTTT.

In its sample, this clonotype was seen a few times. The V and J genes are TRBV6-1 and TRBJ2-3; D might be TRBD2 (7 bases). V lost 5 bases and J lost 3, with 21 bases in between. CDR1 is MNHNS and CDR2 is SASEGT in the germline V gene. CDR3 length: 17 residues. The CDR3 coding sequence is TGTGCCAGCAGTCGAAACCCTGCGGGGGCCGGGACAGATACGCAGTATTTT. Translating it yields CASSRNPAGAGTDTQYF.

The V and J genes are TRBV2 and TRBJ2-7; 11 bases align to TRBD2. Germline CDR1 is SNHLY and CDR2 is FYNNEI. The CDR3 is made up of 15 amino acids. V trimming: 4 bases; J trimming: 3 bases; junction bases outside the gene matches: 5. The CDR3 reads CASSGTSGRLYEQYF. CDR3 nucleotide sequence: TGTGCCAGCAGTGGAACTAGCGGGAGACTCTACGAGCAGTACTTC.

The chain is built from TRBV15 and TRBJ1-2, with D tentatively TRBD1 (6 bases). Germline V gives CDR1 LNHNV, CDR2 YYDKDF (reference sequence). This CDR3 is built from 16 residues. Trimming removed 1 base at V and 2 bases at J, with 14 bases between. The CDR3 protein is CATSRGGEGGNYGYTF. In nucleotides, the CDR3 is TGTGCCACCAGCAGAGGCGGCGAGGGGGGAAACTATGGCTACACCTTC. The full variable domain, with the rest looked up from reference TRBV15 and TRBJ1-2, is DAMVIQNPRYQVTQFGKPVTLSCSQTLNHNVMYWYQQKSSQAPKLLFHYYDKDFNNEADTPDNFQSRRPNTSFCFLDIRSPGLGDTAMYLCATSRGGEGGNYGYTFGSGTRLTVV.

This clonotype was seen only a few times. This rearrangement joins TRBV9 to TRBJ2-7; TRBD2 matches at 8 bases. The CDR3 has 17 amino acids. Trimming cost V 0 bases and J 1 base; bases outside gene matches: 9. CDR1 is SGDLS and CDR2 is YYNGEE in the germline V gene. The CDR3 DNA reads TGTGCCAGCAGCGTAGTTCCCAAGACTAGCGAGTCCTACGAGCAGTACTTC. Amino acid sequence: CASSVVPKTSESYEQYF.